This TCR beta chain came from a study of T-cell reconstitution after alpha-beta-depleted transplantation in children (dated by TCRdb to 2015 to 2016). Some background on the complete study: T-cell immune reconstitution after TCRalphabeta/CD19-depleted allogeneic hematopoietic cell transplantation in children was quantitatively tracked in the study by means of TCR repertoire profiling.

Reading from cysteine to phenylalanine, the CDR3 counts 14 amino acids. Only the CDR3 portion is preserved as DNA: 42 bases, with reading frame beginning at the first base. Deletion took 4 bases off V and 8 bases off J, with a span of 18 bases between the germline ends. CDR1 and CDR2, looked up from the germline V gene (reference sequence), are LGHDT and YNNKEL. The library relied on PCR. TCRdb names Illumina HiSeq 2500 as the instrument used. To normalize quantification of the TCRbeta repertoire, the TCR libraries were built with molecular barcoding that relied on unique molecular identifiers. TCRdb redid the processing of the public reads, applying fastp at Q25 and MiXCR, and retained in-frame beta chains. Rows merge per CDR3 protein into single entries with the most common DNA and genes. Within this sample are 250,000 to 300,000 distinct CDR3 sequences, with approximately 9.6% of them counted one time only. Roughly a tenth of the sample rests with the top ten.

Worth noting for this clonotype: The target of this receptor is not known. A much larger clone differs by one base, so this may be a read error.

The material was PBMCs from the stem cell graft donor, obtained from the stem cell graft. This receptor chain uses TRBV3-1 and TRBJ2-7, with the D call perhaps TRBD1 or TRBD2, each one matching 6 bases. This TCR came from a human donor who donated a stem cell graft to a child with SCID. The CDR3 corresponds to CASSPQVLGGKQYF. The nucleotide sequence is given as TGTGCCAGCAGCCCACAAGTGTTGGGGGGCAAGCAGTACTTC.